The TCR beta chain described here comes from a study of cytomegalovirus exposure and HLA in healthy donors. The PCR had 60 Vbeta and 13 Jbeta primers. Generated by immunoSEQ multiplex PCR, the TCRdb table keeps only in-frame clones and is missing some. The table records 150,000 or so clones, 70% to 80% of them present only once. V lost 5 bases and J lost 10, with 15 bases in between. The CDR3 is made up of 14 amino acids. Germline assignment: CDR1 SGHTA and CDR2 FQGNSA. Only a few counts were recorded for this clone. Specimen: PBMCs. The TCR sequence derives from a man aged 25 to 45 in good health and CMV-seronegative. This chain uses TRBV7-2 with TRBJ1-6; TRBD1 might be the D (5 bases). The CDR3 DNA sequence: TGTGCCAGCAGCCCCCAGGGTGGGGGGTCACCCCTCCACTTT. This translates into CASSPQGGGSPLHF. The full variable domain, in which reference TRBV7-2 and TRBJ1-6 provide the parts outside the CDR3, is GAGVSQSPSNKVTEKGKDVELRCDPISGHTALYWYRQSLGQGLEFLIYFQGNSAPDKSGLPSDRFSAERTGGSVSTLTIQRTQQEDSAVYLCASSPQGGGSPLHFGNGTRLTVT.